Shown below are 5 T cell receptor beta chains from a single sample sequenced in a study of OX40 agonist ivuxolimab in advanced cancers. Method: immunoSEQ multiplex PCR; TCRdb's copy keeps in-frame clones and lacks some. The repertoire holds fewer than 70,000 clones, with 70% to 85% as singletons. Sequencing used CD4+ or CD8+ T cells sorted from blood, obtained in a trial of the OX40 agonist ivuxolimab. The receptors here all came from an adult with an advanced solid tumor such as melanoma, head and neck, liver or kidney cancer.

This chain links TRBV18 with TRBJ2-3; no clear D gene. V lost 6 bases to trimming and J lost 5 bases, with 9 bases between them. CDR3 length: 12 residues. Per the germline V gene, CDR1 is KGHSH and CDR2 is LQKENI. The CDR3 DNA follows: TGTGCCAGCTCTCCGGATCTAGATACGCAGTATTTT. Residues: CASSPDLDTQYF.

The V gene is TRBV5-1, the J gene TRBJ1-1, with no clear D. Germline CDR1 reads SGHRS; CDR2 reads YFSETQ. CDR3 length: 16 residues. Trimming pared 0 bases from V and 8 bases from J, leaving 20 bases between. The CDR3 region is CASSLEAQLSVSEAFF. The CDR3 DNA is TGCGCCAGCAGCTTGGAGGCCCAGTTGAGTGTTTCGGAAGCTTTCTTT.

This rearrangement joins TRBV2 to TRBJ1-4; tentatively, D is TRBD1 (5 bases). CDR1 SNHLY and CDR2 FYNNEI come from the germline V gene. V shed 11 bases and J shed 2 bases, with 12 bases lying between them. The length of the CDR3 is 13 residues. CDR3: CASAGTTNEKLFF. Written as DNA, the CDR3 is TGTGCCTCAGCCGGGACGACTAATGAAAAACTGTTTTTT.

The gene calls are TRBV29-1 and TRBJ2-7, with unresolved D. CDR3 length equals 12 residues. The germline CDR1 and CDR2 sequences are SQVTM and ANQGSEA. The V end lost 7 bases, the J end lost 1 base, and 11 bases lay between the germline ends. DNA of the CDR3: TGCAGCGGCTGGACGGGTTCCTACGAGCAGTACTTC. Its translation: CSGWTGSYEQYF.

This clone was picked up a small number of times. The gene calls are TRBV28 and TRBJ2-7; TRBD1 might be the D (5 bases). The germline gives CDR1 MDHEN, CDR2 SYDVKM. The CDR3 contains 14 residues. V lost 1 base and J lost 7, with 14 bases in between. The CDR3 region is CASSLSVRAEEQYF. The DNA for the CDR3 is TGTGCCAGCAGTTTATCGGTCAGGGCGGAGGAGCAGTACTTC.